The entry below gives a single T cell receptor (beta chain) sequence along with its context. Its antigen is currently unknown. CDR3 size: 13 residues. Germline values: CDR1 MNHNS, CDR2 SASEGT. Trimming left V 5 bases short and J 2 bases short, with 10 bases between. Researchers ran the PCR with 60 Vbeta and 13 Jbeta primers. Produced via immunoSEQ multiplex PCR; TCRdb's table is partial and in-frame only. The sample includes about 160,000 clones, approximately 76% of them seen just once. The record originates from a study of cytomegalovirus exposure and HLA in healthy donors. Study outcomes and limitations: Looking again later, the authors saw that most CMV-associated TCR beta chains seemed HLA-restricted.

The sequenced sample was PBMCs. The sequence was obtained from a female donor in good health and CMV-seronegative. V gene TRBV6-1 combines with J gene TRBJ2-7; weak D call: TRBD1 (6 bases). The chain's CDR3 is CASSRDIAYEQYF. CDR3 in DNA: TGTGCCAGCAGTAGGGACATCGCCTACGAGCAGTACTTC.